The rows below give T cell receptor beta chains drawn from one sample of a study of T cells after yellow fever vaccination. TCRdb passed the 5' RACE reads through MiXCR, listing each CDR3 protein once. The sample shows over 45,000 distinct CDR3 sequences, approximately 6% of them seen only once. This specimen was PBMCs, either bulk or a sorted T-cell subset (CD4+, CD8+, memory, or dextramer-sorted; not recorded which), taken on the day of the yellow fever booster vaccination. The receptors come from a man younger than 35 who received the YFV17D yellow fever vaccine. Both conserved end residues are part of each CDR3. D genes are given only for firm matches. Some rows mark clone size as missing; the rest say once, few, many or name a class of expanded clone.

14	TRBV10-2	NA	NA	CASSPAVPNQPQHF
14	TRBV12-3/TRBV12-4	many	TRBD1	CASNNRGWNSPLHF
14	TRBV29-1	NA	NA	CSVEDSRELTEAFF
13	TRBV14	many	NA	CASSQGSTSEAFF
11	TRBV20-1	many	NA	CSARGFLEQFF
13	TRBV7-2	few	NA	CASSFPGAYEQYF
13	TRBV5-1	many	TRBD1	CASSDRGTDTQYF
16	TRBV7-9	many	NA	CASSPLQVATNEKLFF
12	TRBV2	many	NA	CACYRTATEAFF
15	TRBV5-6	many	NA	CASSLGPSNTGELFF
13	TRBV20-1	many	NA	CSARGALATEAFF
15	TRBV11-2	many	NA	CASSLVGRVDNEQFF
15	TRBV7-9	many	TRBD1	CASSSPDRGPETQYF
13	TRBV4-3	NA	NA	CASSQEDRGTQYF
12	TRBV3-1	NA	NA	CASSPITGELFF
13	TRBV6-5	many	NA	CASMGASTDTQYF
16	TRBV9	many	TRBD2	CASSPGGGGAADTQYF
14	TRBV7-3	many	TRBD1	CASSPTGDQETQYF
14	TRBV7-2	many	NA	CASSLRPANEKLFF
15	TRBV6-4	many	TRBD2	CASSGVSGGTDTQYF
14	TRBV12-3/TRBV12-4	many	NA	CASSPGSSYNEQFF
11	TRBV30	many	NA	CAWSVNTEAFF
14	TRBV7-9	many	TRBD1	CASSPGQGHYGYTF
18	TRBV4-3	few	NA	CASSQDTGQGHTNYGYTF
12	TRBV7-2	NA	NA	CASSFVTNEQFF
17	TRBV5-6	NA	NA	CASSLGTRPLAKNIQYF
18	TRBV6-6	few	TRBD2	CASSYSGGGVSSYNEQFF
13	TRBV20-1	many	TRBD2	CSARAGGADTQYF
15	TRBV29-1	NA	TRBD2	CSVSPGLGTRETQYF
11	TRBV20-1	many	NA	CSAPSPSEQFF
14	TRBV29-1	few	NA	CSVEERGRHYEQYF
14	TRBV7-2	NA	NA	CASSLVEGSYGYTF
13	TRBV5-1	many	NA	CASSSPGSYEQYF
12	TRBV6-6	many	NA	CASLGSNQPQHF
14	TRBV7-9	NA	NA	CASSTGPGQETQYF
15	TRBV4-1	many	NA	CASSQDWRGTYEQYF
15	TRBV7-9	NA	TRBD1	CASSLVGGRNQPQHF
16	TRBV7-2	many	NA	CASSLAGGLAKNIQYF
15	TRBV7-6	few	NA	CASKEWGDGGNTIYF
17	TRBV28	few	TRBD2	CASSPTSGGDSYNEQFF
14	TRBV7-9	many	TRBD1	CASSNRGGNTEAFF
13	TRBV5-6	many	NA	CASSSSFGPLLHF